A selection of T cell receptor beta chains follows, all from one sample in a study of blood T cell repertoires in COVID-19. Here immunoSEQ multiplex PCR was the method, and the copy in TCRdb shows in-frame clones only, minus some. The table shows about 69,000 clones, with 80% to 85% occurring only once. The sample comprised peripheral blood. The receptors originated from an elderly woman with acute or convalescent COVID-19. CDR3s include the opening cysteine and the closing phenylalanine or tryptophan.

V	J	CDR3
TRBV2	TRBJ2-6	CASSVGAGANVLTF
TRBV21-1	TRBJ1-1	CASSKEGGAPTEAFF
TRBV5-1	TRBJ2-3	CASSLRGAGTDTQYF
TRBV6-5	TRBJ2-1	CASFKLSGGEQFF
TRBV5-4	TRBJ1-2	CASRPTPTGYDYGYTF
TRBV25-1	TRBJ1-1	CASSEYIEGVTEAFF
TRBV7-2	TRBJ2-3	CASSRPQRVTSDTQYF
TRBV3-1/TRBV3-2	TRBJ2-1	CASSFRRGPAGAVNEQFF
TRBV27	TRBJ2-3	CASSPGTGHTTDTQYF
TRBV19	TRBJ1-2	CASSIVGGITAGYTF
TRBV12-3/TRBV12-4	TRBJ1-5	CASSPTREQPQHF
TRBV6-2/TRBV6-3	TRBJ1-2	CASSYSGPHRGYTF
TRBV18	TRBJ2-2	CASSPRQDNTGELFF
TRBV5-4	TRBJ2-1	CASSLDSGYNEQFF
TRBV6-5	TRBJ2-2	CASSYDRSNTGELFF
TRBV10-3	TRBJ2-5	CAIRGSGETQYF
TRBV6-5	TRBJ2-7	CASRGTGGPYEQYF
TRBV7-2	TRBJ1-1	CASSLGRVGNTEAFF
TRBV7-8	TRBJ1-5	CASSLWQGDNSNQPQHF
TRBV20-1	TRBJ1-6	CSASKGLNNSPLHF
TRBV7-2	TRBJ2-7	CASSSDGTRTYEQYF
TRBV27	TRBJ2-7	CASRGDRERSYEQYF
TRBV6-5	TRBJ1-2	CASRLNPGYGYTF
TRBV29-1	TRBJ1-1	CSGTQNTEAFF
TRBV3-1/TRBV3-2	TRBJ2-1	CASSQGWSSYNEQFF
TRBV24-1	TRBJ2-2	CATKGRWTGELFF
TRBV5-1	TRBJ2-5	CASSANPPSGGHQETQYF
TRBV3-1/TRBV3-2	TRBJ1-2	CASSHLTGTEGYTF
TRBV14	TRBJ2-3	CASSQEFGSTDTQYF
TRBV19	TRBJ1-2	CASRQAGGGYTF
TRBV5-6	TRBJ2-3	CASSLGYGTGHDTQYF
TRBV10-3	TRBJ2-1	CAISESISGLAGSYNEQFF
TRBV30	TRBJ1-1	CAWSVQVNTEAFF
TRBV7-9	TRBJ1-1	CASSLAAGGNTEAFF
TRBV19	TRBJ2-3	CASSYLAGTSDTQYF
TRBV19	TRBJ2-7	CASSIAGTGPYYEQYF
TRBV14	TRBJ1-4	CASSQGGLINEKLFF
TRBV4-1	TRBJ1-4	CASSLREEKLFF
TRBV2	TRBJ2-3	CASIVGDLADTQYF
TRBV6-5	TRBJ2-1	CASSSLVLNEQFF
TRBV2	TRBJ1-2	CASSEEAGYGYTF
TRBV5-4	TRBJ2-1	CASSSGQGGWDEQFF
TRBV15	TRBJ2-7	CATSRGQGAVVYEQYF
TRBV6-5	TRBJ1-1	CASSFQIGGKGTEAFF
TRBV29-1	TRBJ1-2	CSVRGTGAQSNYGYTF
TRBV5-1	TRBJ2-1	CASSLEGGDEQFF
TRBV7-9	TRBJ2-7	CASSNTGSSYEQYF
TRBV6-6	TRBJ2-1	CASRGTSGVGEQFF
TRBV19	TRBJ1-6	CASSLTGGPGAYNSPLHF
TRBV6-5	TRBJ1-2	CASSLPGAPWGYTF
TRBV13	TRBJ2-7	CASSRGTGAVTYEQYF
TRBV6-5	TRBJ1-4	CASRRGQLNEKLFF
TRBV19	TRBJ1-5	CASSISRDSQPQHF
TRBV5-1	TRBJ2-1	CASSLLEVLAGGRVYNEQFF
TRBV27	TRBJ1-1	CASSSRGQPNTEAFF
TRBV18	TRBJ2-1	CASSPSQGDYNEQFF
TRBV27	TRBJ2-1	CASRLRLAGRNEQFF
TRBV29-1	TRBJ2-2	CSVEDPLRGGNTGELFF
TRBV6-5	TRBJ2-3	CASSRAPGSGTQYF